These T cell receptor beta chains were read from a single sample in a study of vaccination effects on CD4 cells after COVID-19. Antigens of these TCRs are unknown. The table came from immunoSEQ multiplex PCR; TCRdb's copy has only in-frame clones and leaves some out. In the table there are tens of thousands of clones, 65% to 80% of which are singletons. The input for sequencing was CD4+ T cells from PBMCs cultured without peptide, taken before COVID-19 vaccination. Receptors were obtained from a human donor who received a COVID-19 vaccine. Each CDR3 is given with its conserved first and last residue. The D gene is left open where the match is weak. Size values are once, few and many counts, or a class for expanded clones, and some rows have none.

j_call v_call clone_size d_call cdr3_nt cdr3_aa
TRBJ1-2 TRBV10-3 NA TRBD1 TGTGCCATCAGTGAGTCGGGACAGGGTTCAAACTATGGCTACACCTTC CAISESGQGSNYGYTF
TRBJ2-2 TRBV5-1 once NA TGCGCCAGCAGCCAACCGGGCAGGCGCACCGGGGAGCTGTTTTTT CASSQPGRRTGELFF
TRBJ1-5 TRBV5-4 NA NA TGTGCCAGCAGCTTGGGGGGGACCGGCAATCAGCCCCAGCATTTT CASSLGGTGNQPQHF
TRBJ1-1 TRBV30 NA NA TGTGCCTGGAGTTCACTGGGCGAAGCTTTCTTT CAWSSLGEAFF
TRBJ1-2 TRBV15 few NA TGTGCCACCAGCAGTGGGGATAACTATGGCTACACCTTC CATSSGDNYGYTF
TRBJ1-2 TRBV10-3 NA NA TGTGCCATCAGTGCGAGGACAGCTGTCTATGGCTACACCTTC CAISARTAVYGYTF
TRBJ2-2 TRBV7-8 NA NA TGTGCCAGCAGCTTAGCGGGGGGAAGGGTCGGGGAGCTGTTTTTT CASSLAGGRVGELFF
TRBJ1-4 TRBV7-9 few NA TGTGCCAGCAGCCCTCCGAATCCTGGGCTGCAGGAAAAACTGTTTTTT CASSPPNPGLQEKLFF
TRBJ1-2 TRBV30 NA NA TGTGCCTGGAGGATGATAGGGACGGGTGGCTACACCTTC CAWRMIGTGGYTF
TRBJ2-7 TRBV11-2 NA TRBD2 TGTGCCAGCAGCTTAGAACCCAGCGGGAGGATCTACTTC CASSLEPSGRIYF
TRBJ1-5 TRBV6-2/TRBV6-3 NA TRBD1 TGTGCCAGCAGTTCCGCCGTACAGGGGAGCAATCAGCCCCAGCATTTT CASSSAVQGSNQPQHF
TRBJ2-7 TRBV9 NA NA TGTGCCAGCAGCCCCAGACCCGGGGAAGAGCAGTACTTC CASSPRPGEEQYF
TRBJ2-5 TRBV7-2 NA NA TGTGCCAGCAGCTTAGACCGAAGGGGGGGGCTGGAGACCCAGTACTTC CASSLDRRGGLETQYF
TRBJ2-2 TRBV4-2 NA TRBD1 TGTGCCAGCAGCCAAAATGCTCTGGGACAGAGTGTGGACACCGGGGAGCTGTTTTTT CASSQNALGQSVDTGELFF
TRBJ1-2 TRBV18 NA NA TGTGCCAGCTCACCACCAACGATGGCTAACTATGGCTACACCTTC CASSPPTMANYGYTF
TRBJ1-1 TRBV5-4 NA NA TGTGCCAGCAGCTTGGAACTGAACACTGAAGCTTTCTTT CASSLELNTEAFF
TRBJ2-3 TRBV4-2 NA NA TGTGCCAGCAGCCAAGATCTGTCGGAGTTTGGCCTCTTGCAGTATTTT CASSQDLSEFGLLQYF
TRBJ2-7 TRBV6-6 few TRBD2 TGTGCCAGCAGCGGCTCTAGCGGGATCTACGAGCAGTACTTC CASSGSSGIYEQYF
TRBJ1-4 TRBV7-9 few NA TGTGCCAGCAGCTCACGACAGTCAACTAATGAAAAACTGTTTTTT CASSSRQSTNEKLFF
TRBJ1-6 TRBV6-5 NA NA TGTGCCAGCAGTTACTCGGGCAGGGTGGGTTCACCCCTCCACTTT CASSYSGRVGSPLHF
TRBJ2-7 TRBV29-1 NA TRBD2 TGCAGCGCAACCGGGACTAGCGGCTACGAGCAGTACTTC CSATGTSGYEQYF
TRBJ2-5 TRBV3-1/TRBV3-2 NA NA TGTGCCAGCAGCCAGAGGGACAAAGAGACCCAGTACTTC CASSQRDKETQYF
TRBJ2-7 TRBV5-1 NA TRBD1 TGCGCCAGCAGCCCGGATTCGGACAGGCCCCAGTACTTC CASSPDSDRPQYF
TRBJ2-5 TRBV2 NA NA TGTGCCAGCAGTCCTAGAGGGAGAGGGGTGACCCAGTACTTC CASSPRGRGVTQYF
TRBJ2-1 TRBV18 NA TRBD2 TGTGCCAGCTCACCACGGACTAGCGGGCCGTACAACTCCTACAATGAGCAGTTCTTC CASSPRTSGPYNSYNEQFF
TRBJ2-1 TRBV27 NA TRBD2 TGTGCCAGCGGACTAGCGGGAGGTTCCTCCTACAATGAGCAGTTCTTC CASGLAGGSSYNEQFF
TRBJ2-5 TRBV19 NA NA TGTGCCAGTAAGGGGAGAAGAGAGACCCAGTACTTC CASKGRRETQYF
TRBJ2-3 TRBV7-2 NA TRBD1 TGTGCCAGCAGCTCCCTGTGGACAGGGAGCACAGATACGCAGTATTTT CASSSLWTGSTDTQYF
TRBJ2-5 TRBV6-1 NA TRBD2 TGTGCCAGCAGTGTCAAGCGGGAGGTCCTGGGGGAGACCCAGTACTTC CASSVKREVLGETQYF
TRBJ2-7 TRBV6-5 NA TRBD2 TGTGCCAGCAGGCGGGACTATCGCTACGAGCAGTACTTC CASRRDYRYEQYF
TRBJ1-2 TRBV15 once TRBD1 TGTGCCACCAGCAGAATTTGGACAGGGCCCGCAGCATCTTATGGCTACACCTTC CATSRIWTGPAASYGYTF
TRBJ2-7 TRBV7-2 NA TRBD2 TGTGCCAGCAGCTGGACTAGCGGGAGGGTCTCCGAGCAGTACTTC CASSWTSGRVSEQYF
TRBJ1-2 TRBV7-9 NA NA TGTGCCAGCAGCTTAGCGGGTTTCCAGGGCTACACCTTC CASSLAGFQGYTF
TRBJ2-3 TRBV4-2 NA NA TGTGCCAGCAGCCAAGCTCACAACCCAGATACGCAGTATTTT CASSQAHNPDTQYF
TRBJ2-7 TRBV18 NA TRBD2 TGTGCCAGCTCACCCCAGCATAGCGGGACCCCCTACGAGCAGTACTTC CASSPQHSGTPYEQYF
TRBJ1-3 TRBV4-1 few NA TGCGCCAGCAGCCAAGACGCCAGCACTACCATATATTTT CASSQDASTTIYF
TRBJ2-5 TRBV19 NA TRBD1 TGTGCCAGTAGTATATCAAGGGGGCGCGTCGGAGGAGAGACCCAGTACTTC CASSISRGRVGGETQYF
TRBJ2-7 TRBV10-3 NA NA TGTGCCACAACCGGGGCCTACGAGCAGTACTTC CATTGAYEQYF
TRBJ1-2 TRBV20-1 NA NA TGCAGTGCTAGTCCCGGGGGGAGGAACTATGGCTACACCTTC CSASPGGRNYGYTF
TRBJ1-2 TRBV6-5 NA NA TGTGCCAGCAGACTCCAGGGTAACTATGGCTACACCTTC CASRLQGNYGYTF
TRBJ1-2 TRBV7-2 NA TRBD1 TGTGCCAGCAGCTTAGAACAGGGGGCGGGCGGCTACACCTTC CASSLEQGAGGYTF
TRBJ1-1 TRBV6-2/TRBV6-3 NA TRBD1 TGTGCCAGCAGTTACTCGATCCGGACAGGGACCACTGAAGCTTTCTTT CASSYSIRTGTTEAFF
TRBJ2-5 TRBV6-5 NA TRBD2 TGTGCCAGCAGCCCAGGACTAGGGTTAGAGACCCAGTACTTC CASSPGLGLETQYF
TRBJ1-3 TRBV7-2 few NA TGTGCCAGCAGTAGGGACTCGGGGCTAGGAGGAAACACCATATATTTT CASSRDSGLGGNTIYF
TRBJ2-4 TRBV28 once NA TGTGCCAGCAGTAACTTAGACTTAGCCAAAAACATTCAGTACTTC CASSNLDLAKNIQYF
TRBJ1-5 TRBV3-1/TRBV3-2 NA NA TGTGCCAGCAGCCAAGATTTCGGGTATCAGCCCCAGCATTTT CASSQDFGYQPQHF
TRBJ2-7 TRBV10-3 NA NA TGTGCCACCCGAGTTGAGGGCGGGCAGACCTACGAGCAGTACTTC CATRVEGGQTYEQYF
TRBJ2-5 TRBV15 NA NA TGTGCCACCAGCAGAGGTGGGGTAGCGGTTGAAGAGACCCAGTACTTC CATSRGGVAVEETQYF
TRBJ2-1 TRBV11-2 NA TRBD2 TGTGCCAGCAGCTCCAGCGGGAATTCCTACAATGAGCAGTTCTTC CASSSSGNSYNEQFF
TRBJ1-3 TRBV4-2 medium-sized NA TGTGCCAGCAGCCAAGATGCTCGGGGCGGCTCTGGAAACACCATATATTTT CASSQDARGGSGNTIYF
TRBJ1-2 TRBV4-1 NA NA TGCGCCAGCAGCCAGGACTTGTACTATGGCTACACCTTC CASSQDLYYGYTF
TRBJ2-3 TRBV5-1 NA TRBD2 TGCGCCACCTCTAGCGGGGGGCCCGCAGATACGCAGTATTTT CATSSGGPADTQYF